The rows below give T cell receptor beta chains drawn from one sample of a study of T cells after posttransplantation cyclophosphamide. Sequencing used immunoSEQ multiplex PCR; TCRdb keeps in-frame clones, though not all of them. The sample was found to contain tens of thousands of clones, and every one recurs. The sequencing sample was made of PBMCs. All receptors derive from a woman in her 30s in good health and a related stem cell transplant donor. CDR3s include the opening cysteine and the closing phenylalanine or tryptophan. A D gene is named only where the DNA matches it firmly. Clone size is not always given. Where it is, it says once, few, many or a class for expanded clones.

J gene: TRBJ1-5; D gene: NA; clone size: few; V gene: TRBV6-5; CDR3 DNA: TGTGCCAGCAGTAGTGGCTGGAGCAATCAGCCCCAGCATTTT; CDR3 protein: CASSSGWSNQPQHF
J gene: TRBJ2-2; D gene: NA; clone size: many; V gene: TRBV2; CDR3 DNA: TGTGCCAGCAGTGAGGTCCAGTCGAACACCGGGGAGCTGTTTTTT; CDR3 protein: CASSEVQSNTGELFF
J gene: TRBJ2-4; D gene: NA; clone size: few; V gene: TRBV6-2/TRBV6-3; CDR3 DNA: TGTGCCAGCAGTTACTCGATGGGCAGGGGAAACATTCAGTACTTC; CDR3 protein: CASSYSMGRGNIQYF
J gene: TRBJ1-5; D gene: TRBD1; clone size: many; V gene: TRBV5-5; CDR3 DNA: TGTGCCAGCAGCCCTGGACAGGAGAAAGATCAGCCCCAGCATTTT; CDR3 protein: CASSPGQEKDQPQHF
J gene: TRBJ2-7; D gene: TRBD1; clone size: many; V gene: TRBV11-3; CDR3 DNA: TGTGCCAGCAGCCACGAGGGACAGCCTGGAGACGAGCAGTACTTC; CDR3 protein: CASSHEGQPGDEQYF
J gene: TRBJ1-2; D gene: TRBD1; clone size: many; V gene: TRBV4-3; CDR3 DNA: TGCGCCAGCAGCCAAGATCGGGGGACAGCATATGGCTACACCTTC; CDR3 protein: CASSQDRGTAYGYTF
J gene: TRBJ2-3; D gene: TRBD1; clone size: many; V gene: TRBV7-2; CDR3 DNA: TGTGCCAGCAGCCCGGGACAGGGTACAGATACGCAGTATTTT; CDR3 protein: CASSPGQGTDTQYF
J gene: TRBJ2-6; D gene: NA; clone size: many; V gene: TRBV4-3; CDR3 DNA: TGCGCCAGCAGCCAAGATGGGGAACGGGGAACTCCCAACGTCCTGACTTTC; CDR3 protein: CASSQDGERGTPNVLTF
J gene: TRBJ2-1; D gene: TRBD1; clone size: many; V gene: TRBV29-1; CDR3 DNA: TGCAGCGTGACAGGGTTCGTAAACAATGAGCAGTTCTTC; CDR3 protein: CSVTGFVNNEQFF
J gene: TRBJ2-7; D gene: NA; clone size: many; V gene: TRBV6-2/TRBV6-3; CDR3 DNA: TGTGCCAGCAGTTCTTGGGACAACTCGTACGAGCAGTACTTC; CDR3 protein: CASSSWDNSYEQYF
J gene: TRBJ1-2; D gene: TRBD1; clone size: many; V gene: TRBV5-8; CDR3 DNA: TGTGCCAGCAGCTTGTCGGGGAGGGGGCGCTATGGCTACACCTTC; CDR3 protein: CASSLSGRGRYGYTF
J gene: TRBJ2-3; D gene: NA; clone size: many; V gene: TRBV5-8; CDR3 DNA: TGTGCCAGCAGCCTTAGGGGAACAGATACGCAGTATTTT; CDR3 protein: CASSLRGTDTQYF
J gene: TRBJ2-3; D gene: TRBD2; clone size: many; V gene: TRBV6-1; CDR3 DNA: TGTGCCAGCAGTGTTAGCGGGGCTTTCACAGATACGCAGTATTTT; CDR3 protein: CASSVSGAFTDTQYF
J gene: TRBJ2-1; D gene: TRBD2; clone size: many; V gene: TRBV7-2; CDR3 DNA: TGTGCCAGCAGCTTCGGGGGGGGGCCCATTTGGAATGAGCAGTTCTTC; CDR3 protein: CASSFGGGPIWNEQFF
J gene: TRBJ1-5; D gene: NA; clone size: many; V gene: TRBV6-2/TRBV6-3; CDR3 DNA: TGTGCCAGTCAAAAAGGAGGGGGAGGTCAGCCCCAGCATTTT; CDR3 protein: CASQKGGGGQPQHF
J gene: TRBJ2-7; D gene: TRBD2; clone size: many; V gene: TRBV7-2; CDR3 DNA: TGTGCCAGCACCATAGGCGGGGGTCCTTCCTACGAGCAGTACTTC; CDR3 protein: CASTIGGGPSYEQYF
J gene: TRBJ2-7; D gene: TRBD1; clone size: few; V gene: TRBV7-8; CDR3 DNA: TGTGCCAGCAGCTTAAACCACGTCAGGGGGACCGGCGAGCAGTACTTC; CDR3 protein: CASSLNHVRGTGEQYF
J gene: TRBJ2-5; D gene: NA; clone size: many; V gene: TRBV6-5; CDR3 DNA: TGTGCCAGCAGTAGGGCCTCGGAGACCCAGTACTTC; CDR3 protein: CASSRASETQYF
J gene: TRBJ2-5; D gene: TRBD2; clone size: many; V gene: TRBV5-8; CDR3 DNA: TGTGCCAGCAGCCCCAGATGGGGGGGGGAACAGACCCAGTACTTC; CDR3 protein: CASSPRWGGEQTQYF
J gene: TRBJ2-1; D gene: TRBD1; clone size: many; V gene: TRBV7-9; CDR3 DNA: TGTGCCAGCAGAAACGGACAGGGAAGCTACAATGAGCAGTTCTTC; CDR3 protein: CASRNGQGSYNEQFF
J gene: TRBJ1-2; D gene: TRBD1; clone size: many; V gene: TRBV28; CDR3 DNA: TGTGCCAGCCGACAGGGGAACTATGGCTACACCTTC; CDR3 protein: CASRQGNYGYTF
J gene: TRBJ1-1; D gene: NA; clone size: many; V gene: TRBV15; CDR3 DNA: TGTGCCACCAGCAGAGATTACAGCACTGAAGCTTTCTTT; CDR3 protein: CATSRDYSTEAFF
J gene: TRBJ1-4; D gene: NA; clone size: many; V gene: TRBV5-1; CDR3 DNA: TGCGCCAGCAGCTTGGGCGGGTCGACAGGAACTAATGAAAAACTGTTTTTT; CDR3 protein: CASSLGGSTGTNEKLFF
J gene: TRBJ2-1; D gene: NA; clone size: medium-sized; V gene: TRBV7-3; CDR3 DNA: TGTGCCAGCAGCCAAGACCAGCCCGGGGATGAGCAGTTCTTC; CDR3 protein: CASSQDQPGDEQFF
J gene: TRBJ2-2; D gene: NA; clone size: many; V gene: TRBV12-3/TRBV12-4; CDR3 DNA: TGTGCCAGCAGCTCTACTAGGACCGGGGAGCTGTTTTTT; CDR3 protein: CASSSTRTGELFF
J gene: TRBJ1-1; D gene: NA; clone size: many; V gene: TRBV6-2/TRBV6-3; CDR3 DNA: TGTGCCAGCAGCTCAGGGGTCGCTGAAGCTTTCTTT; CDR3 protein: CASSSGVAEAFF
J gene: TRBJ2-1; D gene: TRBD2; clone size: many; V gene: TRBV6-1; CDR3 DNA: TGTGCCAGCAGCCCGTCTAGCGGGGGCTACAATGAGCAGTTCTTC; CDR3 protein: CASSPSSGGYNEQFF
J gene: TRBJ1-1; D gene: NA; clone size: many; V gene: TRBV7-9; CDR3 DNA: TGTGCCAGCAGCTTAGCGCGGCAATCTAGGCAAGCTTTCTTT; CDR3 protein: CASSLARQSRQAFF
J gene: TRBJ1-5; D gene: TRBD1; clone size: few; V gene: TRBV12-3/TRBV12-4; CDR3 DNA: TGTGCCAGCAGTCAGGGACAGCTCAATCAGCCCCAGCATTTT; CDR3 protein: CASSQGQLNQPQHF
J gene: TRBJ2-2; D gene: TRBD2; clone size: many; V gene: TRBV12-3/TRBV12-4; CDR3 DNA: TGTGCCAGCAGCACTAGCGGAGGAACCGGGGAGCTGTTTTTT; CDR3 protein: CASSTSGGTGELFF
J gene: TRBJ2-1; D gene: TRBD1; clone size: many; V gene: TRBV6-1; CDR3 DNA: TGTGCCAGCGTACGGGACAGCAGCTCCTACAATGAGCAGTTCTTC; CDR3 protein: CASVRDSSSYNEQFF
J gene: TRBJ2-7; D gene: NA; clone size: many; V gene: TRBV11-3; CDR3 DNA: TGTGCCAGCAGCAGGCGACAAGGCTACGAGCAGTACTTC; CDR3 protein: CASSRRQGYEQYF
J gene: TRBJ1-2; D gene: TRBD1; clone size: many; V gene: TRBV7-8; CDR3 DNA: TGTGCCAGCAGCTTAGGGACAGGGAATGGCTACACCTTC; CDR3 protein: CASSLGTGNGYTF
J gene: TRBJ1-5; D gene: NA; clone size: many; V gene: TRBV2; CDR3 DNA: TGTGCCAGCAGTGTTAGGAAGGGACTCCAGCCCCAGCATTTT; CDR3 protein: CASSVRKGLQPQHF
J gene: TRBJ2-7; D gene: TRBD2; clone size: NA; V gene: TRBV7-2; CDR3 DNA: TGTGCCAGCAGGGGGGGGACTAGACGGTCCGAGCAGTACTTC; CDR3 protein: CASRGGTRRSEQYF
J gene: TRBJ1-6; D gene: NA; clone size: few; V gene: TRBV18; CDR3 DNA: TGTGCCAGCTCACCATACAGACCTGATAATTCACCCCTCCACTTT; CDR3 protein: CASSPYRPDNSPLHF
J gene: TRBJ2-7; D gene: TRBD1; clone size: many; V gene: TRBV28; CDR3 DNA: TGTGCCAGCATTGAGGGACAGGGAGCCTACGAGCAGTACTTC; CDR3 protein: CASIEGQGAYEQYF
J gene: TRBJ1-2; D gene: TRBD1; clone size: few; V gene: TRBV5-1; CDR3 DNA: TGCGCCAGCAGCCTTACCGGGACAGGGACGACCGGCTACACCTTC; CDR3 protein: CASSLTGTGTTGYTF